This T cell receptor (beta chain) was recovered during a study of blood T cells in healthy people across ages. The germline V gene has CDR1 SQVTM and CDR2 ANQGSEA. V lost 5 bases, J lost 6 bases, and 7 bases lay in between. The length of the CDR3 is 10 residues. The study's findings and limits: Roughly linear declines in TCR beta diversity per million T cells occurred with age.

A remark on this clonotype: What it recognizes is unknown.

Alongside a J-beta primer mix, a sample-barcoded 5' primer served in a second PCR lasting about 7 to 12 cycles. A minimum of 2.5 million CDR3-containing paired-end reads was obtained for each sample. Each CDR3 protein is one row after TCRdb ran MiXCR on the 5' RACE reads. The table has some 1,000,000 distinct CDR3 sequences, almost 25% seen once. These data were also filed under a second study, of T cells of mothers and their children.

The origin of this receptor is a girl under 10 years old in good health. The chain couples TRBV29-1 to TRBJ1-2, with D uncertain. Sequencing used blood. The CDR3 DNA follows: TGCAGCGTTCGGGAGGATGGCTACACCTTC. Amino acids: CSVREDGYTF.